The 20 T cell receptor beta chains given below trace back to one sample, sequenced in a study of control samples from healthy donors and cancer patients. Measured with immunoSEQ multiplex PCR; TCRdb has only the in-frame clones, and not every one. The repertoire holds 140,000 to 150,000 clones, with about 90% as singletons. The sequenced sample was blood. These receptors all come from a young man in good health.

The V gene is TRBV7-6, the J gene TRBJ1-1; 9 bases line up with TRBD1. CDR3 length equals 16 residues. The V gene's germline CDR1 is SGHVS and CDR2 FNYEAQ. The ends lost 3 bases at V and 5 bases at J; junction bases unmatched: 10. The CDR3 bases are TGTGCCAGCAGCTTCGGGACAGGGAGGTGGGGGACTGAAGCTTTCTTT. Residues: CASSFGTGRWGTEAFF.

This rearrangement joins TRBV2 to TRBJ2-1; TRBD1 aligns across 8 bases. Germline CDR1 SNHLY, CDR2 FYNNEI. This CDR3 is built from 14 residues. V shed 8 bases and J 5 bases; nucleotides not matched to a gene: 8. The CDR3 DNA sequence: TGTGCCAGCGGGGGACAGGTTGCCCACAATGAGCAGTTCTTC. Translating it yields CASGGQVAHNEQFF.

J is TRBJ1-5 and V is TRBV6-2 or TRBV6-3; 8 nucleotides match TRBD1. The CDR3 runs to 15 residues. Germline CDR1 and CDR2: MNHEY and SVGEGT. V dropped 0 bases and J dropped 5; count of bases not matched to a gene: 3. CDR3 sequence: CASSYSTGEDQPQHF. In nucleotides, the CDR3 is TGTGCCAGCAGTTACTCGACAGGGGAGGATCAGCCCCAGCATTTT.

J is TRBJ2-7 and V is TRBV11-2; D unclear. CDR1 is SGHAT, CDR2 FQNNGV, per germline. This CDR3 is built from 13 residues. V was clipped by 1 base and J by 2 bases, with 6 bases between them. CDR3 loop: CASSLGRPYEQYF. The CDR3 bases are TGTGCCAGCAGCTTAGGCAGACCCTACGAGCAGTACTTC.

The chain links TRBV27 to TRBJ2-1, with TRBD1 matching over 10 bases. The length of the CDR3 is 14 residues. CDR1 and CDR2 (germline): MNHEY, SMNVEV (reference sequence). V shed 4 bases and J 7 bases; nucleotides not matched to a gene: 4. The CDR3 is CASSSDRGRNEQFF. The CDR3 bases are TGTGCCAGCAGTTCGGACAGGGGGAGGAATGAGCAGTTCTTC.

The chain employs TRBV19 and TRBJ1-1; no clear D gene. This CDR3 region has 11 residues. CDR1 and CDR2 from the germline V gene are LNHDA and SQIVND (reference sequence). V was pared by 8 bases and J by 3 bases, with 7 bases between. Here the CDR3 DNA reads TGTGCCAGTGTCCTTCACACTGAAGCTTTCTTT. Protein: CASVLHTEAFF.

The chain carries TRBV24-1 and TRBJ2-4; 9 bases line up with TRBD1. The CDR3 consists of 17 residues. Germline trimming cut 2 bases from V and 3 bases from J; bases unmatched to any gene: 7. Germline CDR1 is KGHDR and CDR2 is SFDVKD. This CDR3 is CATSDSTGGAVKNIQYF. The CDR3 DNA reads as TGTGCCACCAGTGATTCCACAGGGGGCGCGGTCAAAAACATTCAGTACTTC.

This sequence joins TRBV9 and TRBJ2-7; no reliable D call. V lost 0 bases and J lost 5, with 12 bases in between. The germline CDR1 and CDR2 sequences are SGDLS and YYNGEE. The CDR3 has 14 amino acids. For the CDR3, the DNA is TGTGCCAGCAGCGTAGGAGCTAGTGTCGACGAGCAGTACTTC. It yields the protein CASSVGASVDEQYF.

The chain carries TRBV9 and TRBJ1-3, with D unclear. Germline V gene sequence: CDR1 SGDLS, CDR2 YYNGEE. The V gene lost 4 bases and the J gene lost 8 bases, with 13 bases spanning the gap. The CDR3 loop spans 13 amino acids. CDR3 nucleotides: TGTGCCAGCAGCCCTCGACCGAGGGACACCATATATTTT. Protein sequence: CASSPRPRDTIYF. Drawing the rest from reference TRBV9 and TRBJ1-3, the complete variable domain is DSGVTQTPKHLITATGQRVTLRCSPRSGDLSVYWYQQSLDQGLQFLIQYYNGEERAKGNILERFSAQQFPDLHSELNLSSLELGDSALYFCASSPRPRDTIYFGEGSWLTVV.

This chain joins TRBV2 and TRBJ1-2; no clear D. Germline CDR1 is SNHLY and CDR2 is FYNNEI. The CDR3 is 12 residues long. V was clipped by 11 bases and J by 2 bases, with 12 bases between them. The CDR3 bases are TGTGCCGGGAGGGCGGGGAACTATGGCTACACCTTC. Residues: CAGRAGNYGYTF.

The J gene is TRBJ2-7, the V gene TRBV11-2; no definite D call. The germline gives CDR1 SGHAT, CDR2 FQNNGV. The V end was cut by 2 bases, the J end by 12 bases, with 14 bases between. The CDR3 spans 12 residues. CDR3 DNA sequence: TGTGCCAGCAGCTTAAATCTCCTAGACCCGTACTTC. Its translation is CASSLNLLDPYF.

CDR3 sequence: CASSVTGANTEAFF. The CDR3 region has the DNA TGTGCCAGCAGCGTAACAGGGGCGAACACTGAAGCTTTCTTT. This chain links TRBV9 with TRBJ1-1, with 7 bases aligning to TRBD1. CDR1 is SGDLS and CDR2 is YYNGEE in the germline V gene. V lost 1 base to trimming and J lost 1 base; unmatched junction nucleotides: 1. This CDR3 is 14 amino acids long.

A remark on this clone: The sample contains more than one DNA sequence encoding this CDR3. The chain links TRBV19 to TRBJ1-2, with 7 bases aligning to TRBD1. With V trimmed by 1 base and J by 6 bases, 2 bases remained unmatched. The germline V gene encodes CDR1 LNHDA and CDR2 SQIVND (reference sequence). This CDR3 is 13 amino acids long. CDR3 sequence (DNA): TGTGCCAGTAGTATAGGACAGGGCGATGGCTACACCTTC. Encoded protein: CASSIGQGDGYTF.

This chain connects TRBV3-1 (or the pseudogene TRBV3-2) to TRBJ1-1, with D unclear. Trimming shortened V by 6 bases and J by 0 bases, and 17 bases separated the two germline ends. The CDR3 is 16 residues long. CDR1 and CDR2 (germline): LGHDT, YNNKEL (reference sequence). This CDR3 is CASSLRSGLMNTEAFF. CDR3 DNA sequence: TGTGCCAGCAGTCTCCGGTCCGGACTGATGAACACTGAAGCTTTCTTT.

The chain couples TRBV5-1 to TRBJ2-2; 8 nucleotides match TRBD1. The CDR3 spans 14 residues. Germline V CDR1 and CDR2: SGHRS, YFSETQ. After removal of 1 base from V and 7 bases from J, the junction contained 3 bases not matched to a gene. CDR3 nucleotides: TGCGCCAGCAGCTTGCAGGGGGCGCTCGGGGAGCTGTTTTTT. It yields the protein CASSLQGALGELFF.

This rearrangement joins TRBV27 to TRBJ1-6; a weak D match, TRBD1 (5 bases). The CDR3 consists of 15 residues. The V gene's germline CDR1 is MNHEY and CDR2 SMNVEV (reference sequence). The V end lost 6 bases, the J end lost 11 bases, and 20 bases lay between the germline ends. CDR3 sequence: CASSQEGPRGAPLHF. DNA for the CDR3: TGTGCCAGCAGCCAAGAGGGACCCCGAGGGGCACCCCTCCACTTT.

The chain links TRBV18 to TRBJ1-4; 7 bases match TRBD1. CDR3 size: 14 residues. V shed 3 bases, J shed 5 bases, and the junction held 3 bases outside the gene matches. Looked up from germline, CDR1 is KGHSH and CDR2 is LQKENI. The CDR3 reads CASSPGQKNEKLFF. In nucleotides, the CDR3 is TGTGCCAGCTCACCGGGACAGAAAAATGAAAAACTGTTTTTT.

The chain links TRBV7-9 to TRBJ2-7; maybe TRBD2 (5 bases). V was cut by 6 bases and J by 2 bases, with 17 bases left in between. CDR1 SEHNR and CDR2 FQNEAQ come from the germline V gene (reference sequence). CDR3 length equals 15 residues. DNA of the CDR3: TGTGCCAGCAGTCCCCGGCCGGACTTTCCCTACGAGCAGTACTTC. It yields the protein CASSPRPDFPYEQYF.

This chain connects TRBV5-5 to TRBJ2-7; 9 bases match TRBD1. J lost 0 bases, V lost 0 bases, and 1 base had no gene match. CDR1 and CDR2 (germline): SGHKS, YYEKEE (reference sequence). The CDR3 runs 15 residues. In DNA, the CDR3 is TGTGCCAGCAGCTTGGCGGGACAGGGCTCCTACGAGCAGTACTTC. Amino acid sequence: CASSLAGQGSYEQYF.

This chain connects TRBV12-5 to TRBJ1-2, with 8 bases matching TRBD1. The CDR3 extends over 13 amino acids. The V gene's germline CDR1 is LGHNT and CDR2 FRNRAP. V trimming: 5 bases; J trimming: 6 bases; junction bases outside the gene matches: 5. Here the CDR3 DNA reads TGTGCTAGTGGTCATCCGACAGGGGATGGCTACACCTTC. Translating it yields CASGHPTGDGYTF.